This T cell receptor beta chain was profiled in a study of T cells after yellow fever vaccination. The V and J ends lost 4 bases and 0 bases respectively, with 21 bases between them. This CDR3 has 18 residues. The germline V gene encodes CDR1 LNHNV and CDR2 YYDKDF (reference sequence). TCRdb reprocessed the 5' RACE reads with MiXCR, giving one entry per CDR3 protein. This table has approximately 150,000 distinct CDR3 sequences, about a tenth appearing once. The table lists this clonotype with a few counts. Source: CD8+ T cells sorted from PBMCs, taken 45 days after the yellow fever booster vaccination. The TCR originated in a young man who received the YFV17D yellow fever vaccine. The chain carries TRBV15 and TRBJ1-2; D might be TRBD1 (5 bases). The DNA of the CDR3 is TGTGCCACCAGCATCACGAGGGCAGGGTCAGGGACTAACTATGGCTACACCTTC. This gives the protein CATSITRAGSGTNYGYTF.